Presented here are 10 T cell receptor beta chains from one specimen sequenced in a study of cytomegalovirus exposure and HLA in healthy donors. The PCR had 60 Vbeta and 13 Jbeta primers. The table came from immunoSEQ multiplex PCR; TCRdb's copy has only in-frame clones and leaves some out. The table records 140,000 to 150,000 clones, 60% to 80% of them present only once. The sample comprised PBMCs. Receptors were obtained from a woman between 35 and 50 years old in good health and CMV-seropositive.

The V call is TRBV18, the J call TRBJ2-1; 15 nucleotides line up with TRBD2. The trim removed 3 bases at V and 10 bases at J, leaving 7 bases unmatched. The germline CDR1 and CDR2 sequences are KGHSH and LQKENI. The CDR3 is 16 residues long. CDR3 bases: TGTGCCAGCTCACCGCCGGGACTAGCGGGGGGTGGAGAGCAGTTCTTC. This codes for CASSPPGLAGGGEQFF.

The J gene is TRBJ2-1, the V gene TRBV6-4, with D tentatively TRBD2 (5 bases). Trimming took off 3 bases at V and 6 bases at J, with 15 bases between the two ends. Germline V gene lookup returns CDR1 MRHNA and CDR2 SNTAGT. This CDR3 comprises 15 residues. The CDR3 DNA reads as TGTGCCAGCAGTGAAGATAGTACAGAGGGCAATGAGCAGTTCTTC. Translating gives CASSEDSTEGNEQFF.

CDR3: CASSLMPSGGGRGEQFF. The CDR3 region has the DNA TGTGCCAGCAGCTTAATGCCTAGCGGGGGGGGCCGGGGTGAGCAGTTCTTC. The rearrangement joins TRBV7-3 to TRBJ2-1; 12 positions agree with TRBD2. The CDR3 totals 17 residues. After removal of 1 base from V and 9 bases from J, the junction contained 10 bases not matched to a gene. Looked up from germline, CDR1 is SGHTA and CDR2 is FQGTGA.

The V call is TRBV29-1, the J call TRBJ2-5, with D possibly being TRBD2 (6 bases). V was cut by 6 bases and J by 3 bases, with 17 bases left in between. Germline V gene data show CDR1 as SQVTM and CDR2 as ANQGSEA. The CDR3 runs to 14 residues. The CDR3, as DNA: TGCAGCGTCGTTCCGGGACTCAACAAAGAGACCCAGTACTTC. Its protein is CSVVPGLNKETQYF.

In this sample, this clone turned up once. V usage is TRBV6-5 and J usage is TRBJ2-1; possibly TRBD1 for D (6 bases). V lost 6 bases and J 7 bases, leaving 13 bases between the germline ends. The CDR3 contains 13 residues. CDR1 and CDR2 (germline): MNHEY, SVGAGI. CDR3 sequence: CASRPLGANEQFF. The CDR3 DNA is TGTGCCAGCAGGCCCCTGGGGGCTAATGAGCAGTTCTTC.

The V call is TRBV2, the J call TRBJ2-3; 7 nucleotides agree with TRBD1. J was trimmed by 3 bases and V by 6 bases; bases with no gene match: 9. This CDR3 is 15 amino acids long. Germline values: CDR1 SNHLY, CDR2 FYNNEI. CDR3 nucleotides: TGTGCCAGCAGGAAGGACAGGAGTCTTACAGATACGCAGTATTTT. Encoded protein: CASRKDRSLTDTQYF.

This clone came up a few times. V usage is TRBV7-9 and J usage is TRBJ2-5; 8 bases are shared with TRBD2. Losses at the gene ends were 0 bases for V and 4 bases for J; bases not matched to a gene: 7. The CDR3 loop spans 16 amino acids. The germline V gene has CDR1 SEHNR and CDR2 FQNEAQ (reference sequence). CDR3 protein: CASSLAQGTSGETQYF. In DNA, the CDR3 is TGTGCCAGCAGCTTAGCGCAAGGGACTAGTGGAGAGACCCAGTACTTC.

V and J are TRBV7-3 and TRBJ2-5, with D possibly TRBD2 on 6 matching bases. Trimming removed 3 bases at V and 4 bases at J, with 12 bases between. CDR1 is SGHTA, CDR2 FQGTGA, per germline. The CDR3 has 14 amino acids. CDR3 nucleotides: TGTGCCAGCAGCTTCGCGGGGATTGGAGAGACCCAGTACTTC. Its translation is CASSFAGIGETQYF.

The genes are TRBV4-3 and TRBJ2-2; D might be TRBD2 (5 bases). V was pared by 0 bases and J by 7 bases, with 15 bases between. The V gene's germline CDR1 is LGHNA and CDR2 YSLEER. The CDR3 covers 16 residues. CDR3 sequence (DNA): TGCGCCAGCAGCCAAGACGGACTCCTCCTTGTCGGGGAGCTGTTTTTT. Amino acid sequence: CASSQDGLLLVGELFF.

The chain is built from TRBV19 and TRBJ1-5; tentative D call: TRBD1 (5 bases). V lost 4 bases and J lost 0, with 10 bases in between. The CDR3 is made up of 15 amino acids. Looked up from germline, CDR1 is LNHDA and CDR2 is SQIVND (reference sequence). The CDR3: CASSTTRDSNQPQHF. The CDR3 DNA is TGTGCCAGTAGTACAACCAGGGATAGCAATCAGCCCCAGCATTTT.